This T cell receptor beta chain was found in a study of blood T cell repertoires in COVID-19. Study in general: Material from acute and convalescent COVID-19 was sourced from the United States, Italy and Spain. PBMCs, B-cell-depleted T cells, or T cells were the source of the cDNA or gDNA that made up the material.

Patients in Seattle were enrolled during active infection, then followed longitudinally. CDR3 length: 16 amino acids. In germline, CDR1 is LNHDA, CDR2 SQIVND (reference sequence). Trimming stripped 1 base from V and 0 bases from J, with 10 bases between. In the authors' methods: It was from reference gene primer amplification that nucleated cell counts were estimated. Only in-frame clones appear in the TCRdb table, and some are missing; sequencing was by immunoSEQ multiplex PCR. V and J calls and clone size follow that table, whereas D and trimming were derived from the DNA. The sample has approximately 97,000 clones, about 85% seen once; the top ten hold around 5%.

The chain couples TRBV19 to TRBJ1-3; D unclear. Specimen: peripheral blood. This TCR was sampled from a woman between 50 and 59 years old with COVID-19, enrolled during active disease. As DNA, the CDR3 is TGTGCCAGTAGTATAGGCCGGGTCTTCTCTGGAAACACCATATATTTT. This translates into CASSIGRVFSGNTIYF. Using reference TRBV19 and TRBJ1-3 for the parts outside the CDR3, the full variable domain is DGGITQSPKYLFRKEGQNVTLSCEQNLNHDAMYWYRQDPGQGLRLIYYSQIVNDFQKGDIAEGYSVSREKKESFPLTVTSAQKNPTAFYLCASSIGRVFSGNTIYFGEGSWLTVV.